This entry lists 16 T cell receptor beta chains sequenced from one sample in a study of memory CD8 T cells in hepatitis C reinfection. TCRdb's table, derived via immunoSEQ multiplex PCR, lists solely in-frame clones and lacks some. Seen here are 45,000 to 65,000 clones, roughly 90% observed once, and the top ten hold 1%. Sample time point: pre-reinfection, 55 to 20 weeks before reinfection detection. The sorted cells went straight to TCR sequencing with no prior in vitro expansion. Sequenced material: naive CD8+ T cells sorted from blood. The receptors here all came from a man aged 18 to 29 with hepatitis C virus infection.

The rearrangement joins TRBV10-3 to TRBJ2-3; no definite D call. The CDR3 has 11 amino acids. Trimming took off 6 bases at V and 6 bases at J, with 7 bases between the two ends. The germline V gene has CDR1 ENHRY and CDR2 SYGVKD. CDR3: CAIRALDTQYF. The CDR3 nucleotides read TGTGCCATCAGAGCCCTTGATACGCAGTATTTT.

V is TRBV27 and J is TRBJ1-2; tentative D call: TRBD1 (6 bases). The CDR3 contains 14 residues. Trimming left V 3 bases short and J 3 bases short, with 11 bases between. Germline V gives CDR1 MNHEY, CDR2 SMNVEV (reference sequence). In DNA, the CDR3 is TGTGCCAGCAGTTTCAGGGGTCAATACTATGGCTACACCTTC. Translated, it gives CASSFRGQYYGYTF.

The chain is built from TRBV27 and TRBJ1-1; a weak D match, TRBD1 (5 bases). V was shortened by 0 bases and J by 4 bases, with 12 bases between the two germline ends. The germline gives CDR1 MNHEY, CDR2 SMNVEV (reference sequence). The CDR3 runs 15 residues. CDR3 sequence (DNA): TGTGCCAGCAGTTTATCGGGGGGGTCGGGCACTGAAGCTTTCTTT. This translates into CASSLSGGSGTEAFF.

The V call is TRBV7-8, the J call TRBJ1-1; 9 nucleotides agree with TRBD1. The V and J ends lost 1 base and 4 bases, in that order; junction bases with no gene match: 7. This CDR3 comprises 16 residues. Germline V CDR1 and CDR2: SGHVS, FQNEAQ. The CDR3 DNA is TGTGCCAGCAGCTTAGGGACAGGGGTTCTGGTCACTGAAGCTTTCTTT. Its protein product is CASSLGTGVLVTEAFF.

CDR3 nucleotide sequence: TGCAGCGCCCGGACAGGGGGCCTCTCCTACAATGAGCAGTTCTTC. This gives the protein CSARTGGLSYNEQFF. V gene TRBV29-1 combines with J gene TRBJ2-1; TRBD1 matches at 11 bases. The V gene end was trimmed by 7 bases and the J gene end by 0 bases; junction bases not matched to a gene: 5. The CDR3 loop spans 15 amino acids. Germline V gives CDR1 SQVTM, CDR2 ANQGSEA.

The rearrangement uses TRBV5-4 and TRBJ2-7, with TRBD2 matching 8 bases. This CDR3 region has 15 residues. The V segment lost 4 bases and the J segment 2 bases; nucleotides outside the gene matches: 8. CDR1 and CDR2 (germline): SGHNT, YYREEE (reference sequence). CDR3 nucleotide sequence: TGTGCCAGCAGCCTAGGACGGGGGGGGACCTACGAGCAGTACGTC. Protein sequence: CASSLGRGGTYEQYV.

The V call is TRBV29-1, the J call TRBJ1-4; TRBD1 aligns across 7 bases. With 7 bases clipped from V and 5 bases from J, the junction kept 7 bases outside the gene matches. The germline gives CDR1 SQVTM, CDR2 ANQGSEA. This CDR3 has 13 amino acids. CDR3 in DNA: TGCAGCGCCTGGACAGGTGCCAATGAAAAACTGTTTTTT. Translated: CSAWTGANEKLFF.

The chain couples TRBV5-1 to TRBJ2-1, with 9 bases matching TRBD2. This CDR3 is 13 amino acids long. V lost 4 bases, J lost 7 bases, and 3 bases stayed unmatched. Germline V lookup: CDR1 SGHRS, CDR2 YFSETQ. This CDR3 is CASSISGSNEQFF. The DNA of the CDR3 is TGCGCCAGCAGCATTAGCGGGAGTAATGAGCAGTTCTTC.

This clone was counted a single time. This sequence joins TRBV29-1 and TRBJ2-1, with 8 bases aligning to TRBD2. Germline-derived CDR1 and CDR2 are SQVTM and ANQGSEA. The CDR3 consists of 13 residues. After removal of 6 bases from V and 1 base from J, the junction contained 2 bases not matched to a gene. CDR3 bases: TGCAGCGTGGAGCGGGAGTCCTACAATGAGCAGTTCTTC. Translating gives CSVERESYNEQFF.

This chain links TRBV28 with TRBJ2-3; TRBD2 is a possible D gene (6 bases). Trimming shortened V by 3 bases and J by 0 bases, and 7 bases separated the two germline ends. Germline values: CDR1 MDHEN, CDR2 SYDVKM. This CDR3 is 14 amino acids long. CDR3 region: CASSFGTSTDTQYF. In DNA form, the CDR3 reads TGTGCCAGCAGTTTCGGGACTAGCACAGATACGCAGTATTTT.

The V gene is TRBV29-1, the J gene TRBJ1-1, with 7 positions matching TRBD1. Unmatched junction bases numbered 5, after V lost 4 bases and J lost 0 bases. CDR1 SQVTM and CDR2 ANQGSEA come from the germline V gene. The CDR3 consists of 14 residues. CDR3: CSVVGTAMNTEAFF. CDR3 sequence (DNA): TGCAGCGTTGTCGGGACAGCCATGAACACTGAAGCTTTCTTT.

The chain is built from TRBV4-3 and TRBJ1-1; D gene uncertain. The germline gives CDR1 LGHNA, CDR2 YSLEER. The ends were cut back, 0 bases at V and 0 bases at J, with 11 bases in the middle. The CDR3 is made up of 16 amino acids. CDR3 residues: CASSQDSELMNTEAFF. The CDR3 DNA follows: TGCGCCAGCAGCCAAGATTCCGAGCTAATGAACACTGAAGCTTTCTTT.

The CDR3 loop is CASSLASGLYNEQFF. CDR3 in DNA: TGTGCCAGCAGCCTTGCCTCGGGATTATACAATGAGCAGTTCTTC. The V gene is TRBV11-2, the J gene TRBJ2-1; tentative D call: TRBD2 (5 bases). Per germline, CDR1 SGHAT and CDR2 FQNNGV. V lost 5 bases and J 4 bases, leaving 15 bases between the germline ends. There are 15 residues in the CDR3.

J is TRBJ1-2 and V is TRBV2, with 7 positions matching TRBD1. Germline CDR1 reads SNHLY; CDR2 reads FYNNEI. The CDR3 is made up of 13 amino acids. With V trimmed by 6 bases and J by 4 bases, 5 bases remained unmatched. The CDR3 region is CASSSGTAYGYTF. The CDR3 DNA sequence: TGTGCCAGCAGCTCCGGGACAGCCTATGGCTACACCTTC.

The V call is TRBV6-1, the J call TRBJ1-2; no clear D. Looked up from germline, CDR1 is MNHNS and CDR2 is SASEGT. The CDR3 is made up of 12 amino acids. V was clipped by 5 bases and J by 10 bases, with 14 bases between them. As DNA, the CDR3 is TGTGCCAGCAGTTCGCTGCGGGATCACTACACCTTC. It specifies CASSSLRDHYTF.

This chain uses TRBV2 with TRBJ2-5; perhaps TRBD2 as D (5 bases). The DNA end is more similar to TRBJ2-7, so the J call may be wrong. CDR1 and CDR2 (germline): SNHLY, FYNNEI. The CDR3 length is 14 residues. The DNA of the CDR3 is TGTGCCAGCAGCGAGGGAAGAGTAGCCTACGAGCAGTACTTC. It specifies CASSEGRVAYEQYF.